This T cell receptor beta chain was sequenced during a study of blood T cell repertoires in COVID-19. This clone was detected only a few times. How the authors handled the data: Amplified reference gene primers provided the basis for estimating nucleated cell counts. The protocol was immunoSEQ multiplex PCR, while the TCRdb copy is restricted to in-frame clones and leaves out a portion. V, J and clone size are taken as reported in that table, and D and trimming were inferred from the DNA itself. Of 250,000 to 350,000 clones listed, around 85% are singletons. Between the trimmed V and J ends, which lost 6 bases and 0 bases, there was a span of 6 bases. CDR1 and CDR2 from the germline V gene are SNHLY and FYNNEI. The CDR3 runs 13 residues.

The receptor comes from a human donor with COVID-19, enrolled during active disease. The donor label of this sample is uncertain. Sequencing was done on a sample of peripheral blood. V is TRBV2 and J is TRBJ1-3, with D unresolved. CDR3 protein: CASRAISGNTIYF. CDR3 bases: TGTGCCAGCAGGGCCATCTCTGGAAACACCATATATTTT. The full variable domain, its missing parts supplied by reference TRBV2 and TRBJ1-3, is EPEVTQTPSHQVTQMGQEVILRCVPISNHLYFYWYRQILGQKVEFLVSFYNNEISEKSEIFDDQFSVERPDGSNFTLKIRSTKLEDSAMYFCASRAISGNTIYFGEGSWLTVV.